What follows are 12 T cell receptor beta chains derived from one specimen sequenced in a study of shared clonotypes between healthy human individuals. As defined, naive CD8 cells were CD45RO-negative and positively selected for CCR7, with terminally differentiated effector memory CD45RA+ cells excluded. Using immunoSEQ multiplex PCR, the repertoire was profiled, and TCRdb retains in-frame clones only, with some absent. Here the sample spans hundreds of thousands of clones, around 96% being singletons. The sample consisted of naive CD8+ T cells sorted from blood. The receptors were gathered from a woman in her 30s in good health.

The chain combines TRBV5-8 with TRBJ2-3, with 9 bases lining up with TRBD2. V was clipped by 0 bases and J by 3 bases; unmatched bases: 8. Germline lookup yields CDR1 SGHTS and CDR2 YDEGEE. The length of the CDR3 is 17 residues. The CDR3 DNA reads as TGTGCCAGCAGCTTGGCCTTTGGTAGCGGGAGAACAGATACGCAGTATTTT. Translating it yields CASSLAFGSGRTDTQYF.

This clone was seen a single time. The chain uses TRBV28 and TRBJ1-5; TRBD1 might be the D (5 bases). The V and J ends lost 2 bases and 6 bases respectively, with 11 bases between them. Germline V gene data show CDR1 as MDHEN and CDR2 as SYDVKM. The CDR3 is 14 residues long. The CDR3 spells CASSLPGGVQPQHF. The CDR3 nucleotides read TGTGCCAGCAGTTTACCCGGAGGGGTTCAGCCCCAGCATTTT.

This rearrangement joins TRBV28 to TRBJ2-7; 9 positions match TRBD2. J gave up 6 bases and V 3 bases, and 9 bases lay outside the gene matches. CDR1 is MDHEN and CDR2 is SYDVKM in the germline V gene. The CDR3 sequence is 15 residues long. The CDR3 is CASSFRAGGPAEQYF. The CDR3 nucleotides read TGTGCCAGCAGTTTTCGGGCGGGAGGGCCAGCCGAGCAGTACTTC.

The V gene is TRBV9, the J gene TRBJ2-7, with 10 bases fitting TRBD2. J was trimmed by 2 bases and V by 5 bases; bases with no gene match: 13. CDR1 is SGDLS, CDR2 YYNGEE, per germline. This CDR3 is 17 amino acids long. The CDR3 DNA reads as TGTGCCAGCAGATATACAACCGGGACTAGCGACCCCTACGAGCAGTACTTC. This sequence encodes CASRYTTGTSDPYEQYF.

This chain uses TRBV5-6 with TRBJ2-7; 9 bases fit TRBD2. The germline V gene encodes CDR1 SGHDT and CDR2 YYEEEE. V shed 2 bases, J shed 4 bases, and the junction held 7 bases outside the gene matches. The CDR3 is 15 residues long. CDR3 sequence reads: CASSFGSGGAYEQYF. The CDR3 DNA sequence: TGTGCCAGCAGCTTTGGTAGCGGGGGAGCTTACGAGCAGTACTTC.

The J gene is TRBJ1-4, the V gene TRBV11-1, with D unresolved. The germline V and J ends were trimmed by 8 bases and 2 bases, with 12 bases remaining between them. This CDR3 is 14 amino acids long. The germline V gene has CDR1 SGHAT and CDR2 FQDESV (reference sequence). CDR3 region: CASADSQTNEKLFF. DNA of the CDR3: TGTGCCAGCGCGGACTCACAGACTAATGAAAAACTGTTTTTT.

The genes are TRBV7-9 and TRBJ2-7; D may correspond to TRBD1 or TRBD2 (5 bases each). This CDR3 contains 15 residues. The germline CDR1 and CDR2 sequences are SEHNR and FQNEAQ (reference sequence). Deletions cut 3 bases from V and 5 bases from J, with 17 bases between. As DNA, the CDR3 is TGTGCCAGCAGCTTGGATTTGGGGGAAAACCACGAGCAGTACTTC. Translation gives CASSLDLGENHEQYF.

This chain uses TRBV19 with TRBJ2-5; D unresolved. The J call may not be correct, given that the DNA end is closer to TRBJ2-7. Germline V CDR1 and CDR2: LNHDA, SQIVND (reference sequence). This CDR3 is 12 amino acids long. This CDR3 is CASSADAYEQYF. CDR3 DNA sequence: TGTGCCAGTAGCGCAGATGCCTACGAGCAGTACTTC.

The chain is built from TRBV9 and TRBJ1-2; D remains ambiguous. Germline CDR1 SGDLS, CDR2 YYNGEE. Trimming removed 3 bases from V and 2 bases from J, with 17 bases in between. This CDR3 spans 16 amino acids. The chain's CDR3 is CASSGWRHLQNYGYTF. The CDR3 bases are TGTGCCAGCAGCGGGTGGCGACATCTACAAAACTATGGCTACACCTTC. Complete variable domain (other parts from reference TRBV9 and TRBJ1-2): DSGVTQTPKHLITATGQRVTLRCSPRSGDLSVYWYQQSLDQGLQFLIQYYNGEERAKGNILERFSAQQFPDLHSELNLSSLELGDSALYFCASSGWRHLQNYGYTFGSGTRLTVV.

As for this clone: Other DNA sequences within the sample encode an identical CDR3. The V gene is TRBV27, the J gene TRBJ2-7; 9 nucleotides align to TRBD2. Losses at the gene ends were 5 bases for V and 2 bases for J; bases not matched to a gene: 4. Germline CDR1 is MNHEY and CDR2 is SMNVEV (reference sequence). This CDR3 comprises 14 residues. The CDR3 coding sequence is TGTGCCAGCAGTACAGGACTAGCGCCCTACGAGCAGTACTTC. It translates to CASSTGLAPYEQYF.

This clone was seen a single time. V usage is TRBV6-5 and J usage is TRBJ2-2; 10 bases line up with TRBD1. Germline V gene sequence: CDR1 MNHEY, CDR2 SVGAGI. The CDR3 is made up of 15 amino acids. With V trimmed by 5 bases and J by 5 bases, 5 bases remained unmatched. The CDR3 DNA reads as TGTGCCAGCAGTGCGGGGACAGGGGAGACCGGGGAGCTGTTTTTT. Translating it yields CASSAGTGETGELFF.

The chain combines TRBV4-2 with TRBJ1-1; possibly TRBD1 for D (5 bases). V was shortened by 1 base and J by 11 bases, with 14 bases between the two germline ends. The CDR3 loop spans 13 amino acids. Per germline, CDR1 LGHNA and CDR2 YNFKEQ. This CDR3 reads CASSQVSRVDAFF. The CDR3 DNA reads TGTGCCAGCAGCCAAGTATCCAGGGTGGACGCTTTCTTT.